Below are 18 T cell receptor beta chains sequenced from a single sample in a study of T cell changes during pregnancy in multiple sclerosis. TCRdb's table, derived via immunoSEQ multiplex PCR, lists solely in-frame clones and lacks some. The profile covers 39,000 or so clones, with about 92% appearing a single time and 9% to 10% taken by the ten largest. This specimen was CD8+ T cells from peripheral blood mononuclear cells, taken in the first trimester of pregnancy. The receptor source for this set is a female donor with multiple sclerosis, enrolled in a pregnancy study.

The chain is built from TRBV6-5 and TRBJ1-2; TRBD1 aligns across 9 bases. With 5 bases clipped from V and 2 bases from J, the junction kept 6 bases outside the gene matches. The V gene's germline CDR1 is MNHEY and CDR2 SVGAGI. The CDR3 covers 15 residues. CDR3 bases: TGTGCCAGCAGTAGGACAGGGGCCGCGAACTATGGCTACACCTTC. The encoded protein is CASSRTGAANYGYTF.

The rearrangement links TRBV27 to TRBJ1-1; D is undetermined. Germline lookup yields CDR1 MNHEY and CDR2 SMNVEV (reference sequence). The germline V and J ends were trimmed by 5 bases and 1 base, with 8 bases remaining between them. This CDR3 comprises 13 residues. The CDR3 loop reads CASSIEGNTEAFF. The DNA of the CDR3 is TGTGCCAGCAGTATTGAGGGGAACACTGAAGCTTTCTTT.

The V and J genes are TRBV7-9 and TRBJ2-2, with 7 positions matching TRBD2. Trimming took 5 bases from V and 2 from J; bases not matched to a gene: 5. The CDR3 loop spans 15 amino acids. Germline assignment: CDR1 SEHNR and CDR2 FQNEAQ (reference sequence). The CDR3 bases are TGTGCCAGCAGCGGAAGCGGGATTAACACCGGGGAGCTGTTTTTT. It codes for CASSGSGINTGELFF.

The chain couples TRBV27 to TRBJ2-1, with D possibly TRBD2 on 5 matching bases. Germline V lookup: CDR1 MNHEY, CDR2 SMNVEV (reference sequence). This CDR3 spans 13 amino acids. Trimming pared 6 bases from V and 4 bases from J, leaving 10 bases between. The CDR3 region is CASSSTKYNEQFF. CDR3 sequence (DNA): TGTGCCAGCAGCTCGACTAAATACAATGAGCAGTTCTTC.

About this clone: Other DNA sequences in the sample encode the same CDR3. The chain combines TRBV19 with TRBJ2-1; 8 bases map to TRBD1. Looked up from germline, CDR1 is LNHDA and CDR2 is SQIVND (reference sequence). This CDR3 comprises 13 residues. V lost 5 bases to trimming and J lost 6 bases; unmatched junction nucleotides: 3. CDR3 in amino acids: CASSSGQGNEQFF. CDR3 nucleotides: TGTGCCAGTAGTTCCGGACAGGGCAATGAGCAGTTCTTC.

V gene TRBV6-1 combines with J gene TRBJ1-3, with unresolved D. The CDR3 is made up of 13 amino acids. Germline loops: CDR1 MNHNS, CDR2 SASEGT. V dropped 8 bases and J dropped 0 bases, with 8 bases sitting between them. CDR3 in amino acids: CASRRDSGNTIYF. The CDR3 DNA is TGTGCCAGCCGTCGGGACTCTGGAAACACCATATATTTT.

V usage is TRBV19 and J usage is TRBJ2-7; TRBD2 aligns across 10 bases. The CDR3 is 15 amino acids. CDR1 LNHDA and CDR2 SQIVND come from the germline V gene (reference sequence). The V gene end was trimmed by 0 bases and the J gene end by 4 bases; junction bases not matched to a gene: 3. The DNA for the CDR3 is TGTGCCAGTAGTATAGAGGCTAGCGGGAGTTACGAGCAGTACTTC. Amino acid sequence: CASSIEASGSYEQYF.

The chain uses TRBV7-9 and TRBJ1-5; D is uncertain. V dropped 3 bases and J dropped 5 bases, with 14 bases sitting between them. The CDR3 consists of 15 residues. Germline V gene lookup returns CDR1 SEHNR and CDR2 FQNEAQ (reference sequence). CDR3 nucleotides: TGTGCCAGCAGCTTGGCAGGTCGGATGGATCAGCCCCAGCATTTT. Its translation is CASSLAGRMDQPQHF.

The chain employs TRBV4-1 and TRBJ2-7; 8 positions agree with TRBD1. Germline V gene lookup returns CDR1 MGHRA and CDR2 YSYEKL. Germline trimming cut 1 base from V and 6 bases from J; bases unmatched to any gene: 14. The length of the CDR3 is 17 residues. CDR3 amino acids: CASSQVVPDRVGSEQYF. The CDR3 DNA reads TGCGCCAGCAGCCAAGTCGTCCCGGACAGGGTGGGAAGCGAGCAGTACTTC.

This clone has only a few counts. This chain uses TRBV4-2 with TRBJ2-2; tentatively, D is TRBD1 (5 bases). Per the germline V gene, CDR1 is LGHNA and CDR2 is YNFKEQ. Deletions cut 6 bases from V and 0 bases from J, with 8 bases between. The length of the CDR3 is 14 residues. This CDR3 is CASSTGTNTGELFF. Written as DNA, the CDR3 is TGTGCCAGCAGTACAGGAACGAACACCGGGGAGCTGTTTTTT.

The chain has TRBV5-1 and TRBJ2-2, with a tentative D call TRBD1 (5 bases). The germline V and J ends were trimmed by 0 bases and 6 bases, with 12 bases remaining between them. The CDR3 consists of 15 residues. Per the germline V gene, CDR1 is SGHRS and CDR2 is YFSETQ. CDR3 in amino acids: CASSLARALAGELFF. CDR3 nucleotide sequence: TGCGCCAGCAGCTTGGCCAGGGCCCTCGCCGGGGAGCTGTTTTTT. Full variable domain (missing parts from reference TRBV5-1 and TRBJ2-2): KAGVTQTPRYLIKTRGQQVTLSCSPISGHRSVSWYQQTPGQGLQFLFEYFSETQRNKGNFPGRFSGRQFSNSRSEMNVSTLELGDSALYLCASSLARALAGELFFGEGSRLTVL.

The V and J genes are TRBV6-1 and TRBJ2-2; 10 bases agree with TRBD2. This CDR3 contains 14 residues. CDR1 MNHNS and CDR2 SASEGT come from the germline V gene. Here the CDR3 reads CVSRLAGEGGELFF. In DNA, the CDR3 is TGTGTTAGTAGGCTAGCGGGAGAAGGCGGGGAGCTGTTTTTT.

The genes are TRBV5-4 and TRBJ1-2; a possible D gene is TRBD1 (6 bases). The V and J ends lost 2 bases and 8 bases respectively, with 22 bases between them. CDR3 length: 16 residues. Germline values: CDR1 SGHNT, CDR2 YYREEE (reference sequence). CDR3 coding DNA: TGTGCCAGCAGCTTTCGGGGGGCCGGCCCTTTTGAGGGCTACACCTTC. Protein sequence: CASSFRGAGPFEGYTF.

This clone was seen a few times. The V and J genes are TRBV19 and TRBJ2-5; the match to TRBD2 covers 12 bases. CDR1 is LNHDA, CDR2 SQIVND, per germline (reference sequence). V dropped 4 bases and J dropped 5; count of bases not matched to a gene: 5. The CDR3 consists of 15 residues. In DNA form, the CDR3 reads TGTGCCAGTAGTAAGACTAGCGGGAGTATCGAGACCCAGTACTTC. It translates to CASSKTSGSIETQYF.

This chain uses TRBV7-9 with TRBJ1-2; D possibly corresponds to TRBD1 (5 bases). V was clipped by 5 bases and J by 1 base, with 17 bases between them. The V gene's germline CDR1 is SEHNR and CDR2 FQNEAQ (reference sequence). The CDR3 totals 16 residues. In DNA, the CDR3 is TGTGCCAGCAGCGGGGGGAGTCAATCGCTTAACTATGGCTACACCTTC. Its protein is CASSGGSQSLNYGYTF.

The CDR3 DNA is TGCGCCAGCAGCCAAGATCAGGGCTCTGGGGCCAACGTCCTGACTTTC. It encodes CASSQDQGSGANVLTF. The chain carries TRBV4-3 and TRBJ2-6; weak D call: TRBD1 (5 bases). Germline V gene data show CDR1 as LGHNA and CDR2 as YSLEER. This CDR3 is built from 16 residues. Trimming stripped 0 bases from V and 0 bases from J, with 6 bases between.

The V gene is TRBV30, the J gene TRBJ1-6, with D unclear. CDR1 is GTSNPN and CDR2 is SVGIG in the germline V gene (reference sequence). The length of the CDR3 is 12 residues. V was clipped by 7 bases and J by 7 bases, with 11 bases between them. The CDR3 sequence is CAFLDLNSPLHF. CDR3 in DNA: TGTGCCTTCTTGGACTTGAATTCACCCCTCCACTTT. The full variable domain, rest sourced from reference TRBV30 and TRBJ1-6, is SQTIHQWPATLVQPVGSPLSLECTVEGTSNPNLYWYRQAAGRGLQLLFYSVGIGQISSEVPQNLSASRPQDRQFILSSKKLLLSDSGFYLCAFLDLNSPLHFGNGTRLTVT.

This chain connects TRBV4-1 to TRBJ2-5, with a possible D match to TRBD1 (5 bases). V shed 5 bases and J shed 0 bases, with 10 bases lying between them. CDR3 length equals 14 residues. Germline V gives CDR1 MGHRA, CDR2 YSYEKL. CDR3 nucleotides: TGCGCCAGCAGCGACAGAGAGTACCAAGAGACCCAGTACTTC. This sequence encodes CASSDREYQETQYF.